Shown below are 13 T cell receptor beta chains from a single sample sequenced in a study of blood T cell repertoires in COVID-19. Here immunoSEQ multiplex PCR was the method, and the copy in TCRdb shows in-frame clones only, minus some. The sample contains approximately 250,000 clones, 86% of which appear only once. The sample was peripheral blood. These receptor sequences come from a man in his forties with active or convalescent COVID-19.

The genes are TRBV6-6 and TRBJ1-2; D may be TRBD1 (5 bases). Between the trimmed V and J ends, which lost 5 bases and 0 bases, there was a span of 13 bases. The germline CDR1 and CDR2 sequences are MNHNY and SVGAGI (reference sequence). CDR3 length: 15 amino acids. The CDR3 here is CASSLRTGANYGYTF. The CDR3 nucleotides are TGTGCCAGCAGTCTCAGGACGGGGGCTAACTATGGCTACACCTTC.

The rearrangement joins TRBV3-1 (or the pseudogene TRBV3-2) to TRBJ2-1, with 13 bases that match TRBD2. The V segment lost 3 bases and the J segment 0 bases; nucleotides outside the gene matches: 5. The length of the CDR3 is 18 residues. Germline CDR1 is LGHDT and CDR2 is YNNKEL (reference sequence). The CDR3 region is CASSQTSGGPSSYNEQFF. The CDR3 region has the DNA TGTGCCAGCAGCCAGACTAGCGGGGGGCCTTCCTCCTACAATGAGCAGTTCTTC.

This sequence joins TRBV5-1 and TRBJ2-2, with TRBD1 identical over 8 bases. CDR1 and CDR2 from the germline V gene are SGHRS and YFSETQ. Trimming cost V 0 bases and J 5 bases; bases outside gene matches: 6. The CDR3 sequence is 16 residues long. CDR3 sequence: CASSLATGGPTGELFF. The CDR3 DNA reads TGCGCCAGCAGCTTGGCCACAGGGGGTCCAACCGGGGAGCTGTTTTTT.

The genes are TRBV29-1 and TRBJ2-1, with D possibly TRBD2 on 6 matching bases. Deletions cut 3 bases from V and 0 bases from J, with 15 bases between. CDR1 is SQVTM and CDR2 is ANQGSEA in the germline V gene. This CDR3 is built from 16 residues. This CDR3 is CSVDGGGPSSYNEQFF. CDR3 nucleotides: TGCAGCGTTGACGGGGGAGGTCCAAGCTCCTACAATGAGCAGTTCTTC.

The rearrangement joins TRBV9 to TRBJ2-2, with 8 bases matching TRBD2. The CDR3 sequence is 15 residues long. V lost 0 bases to trimming and J lost 3 bases; unmatched junction nucleotides: 1. Germline V gene lookup returns CDR1 SGDLS and CDR2 YYNGEE. The CDR3 region is CASSVGAGDTGELFF. The CDR3 DNA sequence: TGTGCCAGCAGCGTAGGAGCGGGGGACACCGGGGAGCTGTTTTTT. Based on the CDR3 plus reference TRBV9 and TRBJ2-2, the full variable domain is DSGVTQTPKHLITATGQRVTLRCSPRSGDLSVYWYQQSLDQGLQFLIQYYNGEERAKGNILERFSAQQFPDLHSELNLSSLELGDSALYFCASSVGAGDTGELFFGEGSRLTVL.

This clone showed up just a few times. The chain combines TRBV1 with TRBJ1-3. TRBV1 represents a pseudogene. CDR3 length equals 12 residues. The CDR3 DNA reads TGCACCAGCAGCCAAGATCGGGACACCATATATTTT. Its protein is CTSSQDRDTIYF.

The V call is TRBV27, the J call TRBJ2-7; D perhaps matches TRBD2 (6 bases). V shed 8 bases and J shed 5 bases, with 13 bases lying between them. Germline V gives CDR1 MNHEY, CDR2 SMNVEV (reference sequence). This CDR3 has 12 amino acids. The CDR3 is CASPTWGDEQYF. The DNA for the CDR3 is TGTGCCAGCCCAACCTGGGGGGACGAGCAGTACTTC.

This chain connects TRBV4-1 to TRBJ1-2; possible D gene TRBD1, 6 bases. CDR1 and CDR2 (germline): MGHRA, YSYEKL. The CDR3 is 17 residues long. Trimming stripped 1 base from V and 8 bases from J, with 23 bases between. Written as DNA, the CDR3 is TGCGCCAGCAGCCAAGTGGCCGACTACAGGGAAATAGGGGGCTACACCTTC. As protein: CASSQVADYREIGGYTF.

This chain connects TRBV3-1 (or the pseudogene TRBV3-2) to TRBJ2-2; perhaps TRBD2 as D (6 bases). V was trimmed by 1 base and J by 6 bases, leaving 9 bases between them. The CDR3 loop spans 14 amino acids. CDR1 LGHDT and CDR2 YNNKEL come from the germline V gene (reference sequence). In DNA form, the CDR3 reads TGTGCCAGCAGCCAAGGGGACTTCGCCGGGGAGCTGTTTTTT. Translated, it gives CASSQGDFAGELFF.

CDR3 region: CASSPSLTGNTEAFF. The DNA of the CDR3 is TGTGCCAGCAGCCCGAGCCTAACAGGGAACACTGAAGCTTTCTTT. The chain recombines TRBV9 with TRBJ1-1; maybe TRBD1 (5 bases). The CDR3 covers 15 residues. Trimming left V 4 bases short and J 1 base short, with 14 bases between. Per the germline V gene, CDR1 is SGDLS and CDR2 is YYNGEE. Drawing the rest from reference TRBV9 and TRBJ1-1, the complete variable domain is DSGVTQTPKHLITATGQRVTLRCSPRSGDLSVYWYQQSLDQGLQFLIQYYNGEERAKGNILERFSAQQFPDLHSELNLSSLELGDSALYFCASSPSLTGNTEAFFGQGTRLTVV.

This rearrangement joins TRBV29-1 to TRBJ2-1; 9 bases map to TRBD1. The CDR3 consists of 13 residues. Germline CDR1 SQVTM, CDR2 ANQGSEA. J gave up 4 bases and V 8 bases, and 6 bases lay outside the gene matches. This chain's CDR3 is CSFQTGGYNEQFF. CDR3 in DNA: TGCAGCTTCCAGACAGGGGGGTACAATGAGCAGTTCTTC.

The rearrangement links TRBV6-5 to TRBJ2-5; TRBD1 matches 11 bases. V dropped 8 bases and J dropped 5; count of bases not matched to a gene: 7. Per the germline V gene, CDR1 is MNHEY and CDR2 is SVGAGI. The CDR3 length is 14 residues. CDR3 in DNA: TGTGCCAGCTCTCCGGGACAGGGGGGGGAGACCCAGTACTTC. It encodes CASSPGQGGETQYF.

The gene calls are TRBV28 and TRBJ1-5, with D possibly matching TRBD1 (5 bases). V lost 10 bases and J lost 4, with 11 bases in between. Germline assignment: CDR1 MDHEN and CDR2 SYDVKM. The CDR3 is 12 residues long. CDR3 in amino acids: CATKEGNQPQHF. As DNA, the CDR3 is TGTGCCACCAAGGAGGGGAATCAGCCCCAGCATTTT.